This TCR beta chain was identified during a study of blood T cells in healthy people across ages. It was with a sample-barcoded 5' primer and a J-beta primer mix that a second PCR of roughly 6 to 11 cycles was run. Template switching added a 12-random-nucleotide identifier to every cDNA molecule. Each CDR3 protein gets one entry after TCRdb re-called the 5' RACE reads with MiXCR. The sample includes over 1,500,000 distinct CDR3 sequences, about 39% seen only once; the top ten take 20% to 25%. There are 13 residues in the CDR3. Trimming shortened V by 0 bases and J by 7 bases, and 9 bases separated the two germline ends. The germline V gene encodes CDR1 SNHLY and CDR2 FYNNEI. Study-level points and caveats: There were more naive CD4+ cells and higher diversity in long-lived donors than in aged donors.

A remark on this clonotype: Antigen specificity is unknown.

The TCR comes from a human donor in good health. This chain connects TRBV2 to TRBJ1-2; D is uncertain. Material: blood. The CDR3 protein is CASSEAGLGGYTF. As DNA, the CDR3 is TGTGCCAGCAGTGAAGCAGGCCTAGGTGGCTACACCTTC.